A single sample gave rise to the 29 T cell receptor beta chains below, sequenced in a study of cytomegalovirus exposure and HLA in healthy donors. PCR primers comprised 60 Vbeta and 13 Jbeta primers. TCRdb keeps only in-frame clones here, not all; method: immunoSEQ multiplex PCR. The sample yields approximately 140,000 clones, approximately 73% seen once. The sequencing sample was made of PBMCs. The receptor source for this set is a young woman in good health and CMV-seronegative.

The CDR3 sequence is CASSLESGRQAETQYF. In nucleotides, the CDR3 is TGTGCCAGCAGCTTAGAGTCTGGTCGGCAAGCGGAGACCCAGTACTTC. The V gene is TRBV7-6, the J gene TRBJ2-5; D ambiguous. CDR1 is SGHVS, CDR2 FNYEAQ, per germline. V lost 1 base and J 5 bases, leaving 17 bases between the germline ends. CDR3 length: 16 residues.

This chain links TRBV6-5 with TRBJ1-1; D not resolved. V lost 7 bases to trimming and J lost 5 bases, with 14 bases between them. This CDR3 spans 13 amino acids. The germline CDR1 and CDR2 sequences are MNHEY and SVGAGI. DNA for the CDR3: TGTGCCAGCAACCGCGATCCGGGAACTGAAGCTTTCTTT. Encoded protein: CASNRDPGTEAFF.

This rearrangement joins TRBV11-2 to TRBJ1-4; D is undetermined. Germline V gene sequence: CDR1 SGHAT, CDR2 FQNNGV. This CDR3 has 12 residues. Trimming cost V 5 bases and J 4 bases, with 5 bases left between them. CDR3 bases: TGTGCCAGCAGCCCCCTTAATGAAAAACTGTTTTTT. This gives the protein CASSPLNEKLFF.

The V gene is TRBV14, the J gene TRBJ2-1; no clear D gene. The CDR3 has 14 amino acids. Trimming took 4 bases from V and 6 from J, leaving 13 bases between them. The germline gives CDR1 SGHDN, CDR2 FVKESK. CDR3 nucleotide sequence: TGTGCCAGCAGCCTGACAAGGTATACCAATGAGCAGTTCTTC. Translation: CASSLTRYTNEQFF. The full variable domain, rest sourced from reference TRBV14 and TRBJ2-1, is EAGVTQFPSHSVIEKGQTVTLRCDPISGHDNLYWYRRVMGKEIKFLLHFVKESKQDESGMPNNRFLAERTGGTYSTLKVQPAELEDSGVYFCASSLTRYTNEQFFGPGTRLTVL.

CDR3 loop: CASSPPQKTGVGYTF. In DNA, the CDR3 is TGTGCCAGCTCACCACCGCAGAAGACAGGGGTAGGCTACACCTTC. This chain joins TRBV18 and TRBJ1-2; 8 positions match TRBD1. Trimming at V came to 0 bases and at J to 8 bases, leaving 8 bases not matched to a gene. The CDR3 totals 15 residues. Germline assignment: CDR1 KGHSH and CDR2 LQKENI.

The gene calls are TRBV30 and TRBJ1-3; D perhaps matches TRBD1 (5 bases). This CDR3 has 14 residues. V was shortened by 3 bases and J by 0 bases, with 9 bases between the two germline ends. Germline V lookup: CDR1 GTSNPN, CDR2 SVGIG (reference sequence). As DNA, the CDR3 is TGTGCCTGGAGCCAGGGATACTCTGGAAACACCATATATTTT. Amino acids: CAWSQGYSGNTIYF.

This clone has a single count. The CDR3 here is CATSRDQAGVVETQYF. The CDR3 DNA reads TGTGCCACCAGCAGGGATCAAGCGGGAGTAGTAGAGACCCAGTACTTC. The chain couples TRBV15 to TRBJ2-5; 8 bases match TRBD2. Germline CDR1 and CDR2: LNHNV and YYDKDF (reference sequence). This CDR3 is 16 amino acids long. The ends lost 3 bases at V and 4 bases at J; junction bases unmatched: 10.

This clone has just a few counts. V gene TRBV9 combines with J gene TRBJ2-5; TRBD1 matches 7 bases. The J segment lost 10 bases and the V segment lost 4 bases, leaving 19 bases of the junction unmatched. The CDR3 has 16 residues. Germline V gives CDR1 SGDLS, CDR2 YYNGEE. The CDR3: CASSPTAGTEPELQYF. DNA of the CDR3: TGTGCCAGCAGCCCCACCGCCGGGACAGAGCCCGAACTCCAGTACTTC.

The V call is TRBV18, the J call TRBJ1-1; possibly TRBD1 for D (6 bases). CDR1 is KGHSH, CDR2 LQKENI, per germline. Between the trimmed V and J ends, which lost 4 bases and 2 bases, there was a span of 11 bases. This CDR3 is built from 14 residues. CDR3 DNA sequence: TGTGCCAGCTCACTAGACAGGCTCAACACTGAAGCTTTCTTT. It is translated as CASSLDRLNTEAFF. Together with reference TRBV18 and TRBJ1-1, the CDR3 gives the full variable domain: NAGVMQNPRHLVRRRGQEARLRCSPMKGHSHVYWYRQLPEEGLKFMVYLQKENIIDESGMPKERFSAEFPKEGPSILRIQQVVRGDSAAYFCASSLDRLNTEAFFGQGTRLTVV.

This clone has a single count. At one end the junction does not follow the germline gene, possibly because of a read error. The sample holds other DNA sequences that translate to the same CDR3. V gene TRBV27 combines with J gene TRBJ2-1; TRBD2 matches 10 bases. In germline, CDR1 is MNHEY, CDR2 SMNVEV (reference sequence). CDR3 length: 16 amino acids. CDR3 amino acids: CASSTPLAGVRNEQFF. The DNA for the CDR3 is TGTGCCAGCAGTACCCCCCTAGCGGGAGTTCGTAATGAGCAATTCTTC.

This clone was seen a handful of times. This chain connects TRBV19 to TRBJ2-3; maybe TRBD1 (6 bases). Germline V gives CDR1 LNHDA, CDR2 SQIVND (reference sequence). The CDR3 runs to 14 residues. The V end was cut by 5 bases, the J end by 6 bases, with 15 bases between. CDR3 amino acids: CASSARTDKDTQYF. CDR3 DNA sequence: TGTGCCAGTAGTGCCCGGACAGACAAGGATACGCAGTATTTT.

J is TRBJ2-3 and V is TRBV4-1; 9 nucleotides agree with TRBD2. The junction had 13 bases not matched to a gene; V was cut back by 4 bases and J by 8 bases. The CDR3 consists of 16 residues. Germline lookup yields CDR1 MGHRA and CDR2 YSYEKL. The CDR3 here is CASSRPSGGGDPTQYF. The DNA for the CDR3 is TGCGCCAGCAGCCGCCCCTCTGGCGGGGGGGACCCTACGCAGTATTTT.

This clone was picked up a small number of times. This chain connects TRBV28 to TRBJ1-1; D not certain. The CDR3 loop spans 13 amino acids. CDR1 is MDHEN, CDR2 SYDVKM, per germline. The V end lost 5 bases, the J end lost 1 base, and 8 bases lay between the germline ends. CDR3 residues: CASSLQWNTEAFF. CDR3 DNA: TGTGCCAGCAGTCTACAGTGGAACACTGAAGCTTTCTTT.

This chain's CDR3 is CASSVSGLSYEQYF. In nucleotides, the CDR3 is TGTGCCAGCAGCGTTAGCGGCCTCTCCTACGAGCAGTACTTC. This chain joins TRBV7-2 and TRBJ2-7, with D possibly matching TRBD2 (6 bases). V lost 5 bases and J lost 0, with 11 bases in between. This CDR3 contains 14 residues. Per germline, CDR1 SGHTA and CDR2 FQGNSA.

The genes are TRBV5-1 and TRBJ2-1; 9 bases are a match to TRBD1. Unmatched junction bases numbered 6, after V lost 4 bases and J lost 4 bases. Germline values: CDR1 SGHRS, CDR2 YFSETQ. This CDR3 region has 15 residues. CDR3 amino acids: CASSEGQGPYNEQFF. In DNA form, the CDR3 reads TGCGCCAGCAGCGAGGGACAGGGCCCATACAATGAGCAGTTCTTC.

The chain couples TRBV6-6 to TRBJ1-1; D remains ambiguous. CDR1 is MNHNY and CDR2 is SVGAGI in the germline V gene (reference sequence). V was cut by 4 bases and J by 10 bases, with 7 bases left in between. CDR3 length: 10 amino acids. The CDR3 coding sequence is TGTGCCAGCAGTTCACGGGGAGCTTTCTTT. This translates into CASSSRGAFF.

The chain combines TRBV7-2 with TRBJ2-1, with 11 bases that match TRBD2. Trimming at V came to 1 base and at J to 15 bases, leaving 2 bases not matched to a gene. Germline V gene lookup returns CDR1 SGHTA and CDR2 FQGNSA. The CDR3 sequence is 12 residues long. The CDR3 loop reads CASSLDSGRGFF. CDR3 bases: TGTGCCAGCAGCTTAGATAGCGGGAGGGGGTTCTTC.

The chain joins TRBV19 to TRBJ1-1; TRBD1 aligns across 11 bases. The CDR3 covers 15 residues. Trimming took 3 bases from V and 2 from J; bases not matched to a gene: 2. Per the germline V gene, CDR1 is LNHDA and CDR2 is SQIVND (reference sequence). The CDR3 nucleotides read TGTGCCAGTAGTATCCGGACAGGGGGCAACACTGAAGCTTTCTTT. It specifies CASSIRTGGNTEAFF.

The chain has TRBV27 and TRBJ2-7, with 10 bases matching TRBD1. Germline-derived CDR1 and CDR2 are MNHEY and SMNVEV (reference sequence). The length of the CDR3 is 15 residues. V shed 5 bases, J shed 6 bases, and the junction held 10 bases outside the gene matches. In nucleotides, the CDR3 is TGTGCCAGCAGTCCTATTGGGACAGGGGCCTCCGAGCAGTACTTC. Translating gives CASSPIGTGASEQYF.

A single count supports this clone. This chain links TRBV2 with TRBJ1-6; 7 bases line up with TRBD1. The germline V gene encodes CDR1 SNHLY and CDR2 FYNNEI. The ends lost 4 bases at V and 9 bases at J; junction bases unmatched: 6. The CDR3 sequence is 14 residues long. The CDR3 loop reads CASSGRQGGSPLHF. DNA of the CDR3: TGTGCCAGCAGTGGCAGACAGGGAGGTTCACCCCTCCACTTT. The entire variable domain, with the rest obtained from reference TRBV2 and TRBJ1-6, is as follows: EPEVTQTPSHQVTQMGQEVILRCVPISNHLYFYWYRQILGQKVEFLVSFYNNEISEKSEIFDDQFSVERPDGSNFTLKIRSTKLEDSAMYFCASSGRQGGSPLHFGNGTRLTVT.

This clone was counted between two and nine times. The chain couples TRBV9 to TRBJ1-6; TRBD1 matches at 7 bases. CDR3 length: 16 residues. V lost 0 bases, J lost 4 bases, and 4 bases stayed unmatched. Germline loops: CDR1 SGDLS, CDR2 YYNGEE. The CDR3 region is CASSVEGTEYNSPLHF. CDR3 nucleotides: TGTGCCAGCAGCGTAGAGGGGACAGAGTATAATTCACCCCTCCACTTT.

This clone appeared a single time. Other DNA sequences in the sample encode the same CDR3. The chain combines TRBV5-6 with TRBJ2-1; 14 nucleotides align to TRBD2. Germline CDR1 SGHDT, CDR2 YYEEEE. V lost 7 bases to trimming and J lost 9 bases; unmatched junction nucleotides: 3. CDR3 size: 13 residues. Here the CDR3 reads CASGLAGGLEQFF. The CDR3, as DNA: TGTGCCAGCGGACTAGCGGGAGGTCTTGAGCAGTTCTTC.

The sample holds a few counts of this clone. The gene calls are TRBV15 and TRBJ2-7; D is ambiguous. The germline V gene encodes CDR1 LNHNV and CDR2 YYDKDF (reference sequence). The V end lost 0 bases, the J end lost 2 bases, and 11 bases lay between the germline ends. The CDR3 sequence is 15 residues long. CDR3 bases: TGTGCCACCAGCAGAGAAGTACATGGAGCCTACGAGCAGTACTTC. This translates into CATSREVHGAYEQYF. The full variable domain, completed using reference TRBV15 and TRBJ2-7, is DAMVIQNPRYQVTQFGKPVTLSCSQTLNHNVMYWYQQKSSQAPKLLFHYYDKDFNNEADTPDNFQSRRPNTSFCFLDIRSPGLGDTAMYLCATSREVHGAYEQYFGPGTRLTVT.

The CDR3 reads CASRLAGGLRADTQYF. In DNA, the CDR3 is TGTGCCAGCAGACTAGCGGGAGGATTAAGGGCAGATACGCAGTATTTT. The gene calls are TRBV2 and TRBJ2-3; 12 nucleotides line up with TRBD2. There are 16 residues in the CDR3. Trimming at V came to 6 bases and at J to 4 bases, leaving 8 bases not matched to a gene. Germline CDR1 reads SNHLY; CDR2 reads FYNNEI.

This clone was seen a single time. The CDR3 here is CASSPLAGGTDTQYF. The CDR3 region has the DNA TGTGCCAGCAGTCCTCTAGCGGGGGGTACAGATACGCAGTATTTT. V usage is TRBV11-1 and J usage is TRBJ2-3, with TRBD2 identical over 11 bases. V lost 6 bases, J lost 3 bases, and 5 bases stayed unmatched. This CDR3 is 15 amino acids long. Germline V gene lookup returns CDR1 SGHAT and CDR2 FQDESV (reference sequence).

The gene calls are TRBV6-1 and TRBJ1-2; TRBD1 agrees at 11 bases. Germline values: CDR1 MNHNS, CDR2 SASEGT. The CDR3 is made up of 15 amino acids. V lost 7 bases, J lost 4 bases, and 8 bases stayed unmatched. CDR3 DNA sequence: TGTGCCAGCACCAGGGACAGGGGGGGGATCTATGGCTACACCTTC. It specifies CASTRDRGGIYGYTF.

CDR3 DNA sequence: TGTGCCAGCAGCTTGGGGACAGACTACAATGAGCAGTTCTTC. This sequence encodes CASSLGTDYNEQFF. This chain uses TRBV7-9 with TRBJ2-1, with TRBD1 matching 7 bases. The CDR3 spans 14 residues. The V gene end was trimmed by 3 bases and the J gene end by 3 bases; junction bases not matched to a gene: 2. Germline CDR1 reads SEHNR; CDR2 reads FQNEAQ (reference sequence).

This clone appeared a few times. A junction boundary mismatches the germline segment, possibly from a read error. The rearrangement uses TRBV28 and TRBJ2-7; TRBD1 agrees at 7 bases. The germline V gene has CDR1 MDHEN and CDR2 SYDVKM. The CDR3 is made up of 13 amino acids. The CDR3 sequence: CASSSSVTGAPPF. In DNA, the CDR3 is TGTGCCAGCAGTTCGTCAGTTACAGGGGCCCCGCCGTTC.

The CDR3 DNA reads TGTGCCAGCAGTCCAGGGACAGGGGGCGACTATGGCTACACCTTC. Translated: CASSPGTGGDYGYTF. V usage is TRBV7-9 and J usage is TRBJ1-2; 12 bases agree with TRBD1. This CDR3 has 15 residues. With V trimmed by 6 bases and J by 3 bases, 5 bases remained unmatched. Germline V gene sequence: CDR1 SEHNR, CDR2 FQNEAQ (reference sequence).